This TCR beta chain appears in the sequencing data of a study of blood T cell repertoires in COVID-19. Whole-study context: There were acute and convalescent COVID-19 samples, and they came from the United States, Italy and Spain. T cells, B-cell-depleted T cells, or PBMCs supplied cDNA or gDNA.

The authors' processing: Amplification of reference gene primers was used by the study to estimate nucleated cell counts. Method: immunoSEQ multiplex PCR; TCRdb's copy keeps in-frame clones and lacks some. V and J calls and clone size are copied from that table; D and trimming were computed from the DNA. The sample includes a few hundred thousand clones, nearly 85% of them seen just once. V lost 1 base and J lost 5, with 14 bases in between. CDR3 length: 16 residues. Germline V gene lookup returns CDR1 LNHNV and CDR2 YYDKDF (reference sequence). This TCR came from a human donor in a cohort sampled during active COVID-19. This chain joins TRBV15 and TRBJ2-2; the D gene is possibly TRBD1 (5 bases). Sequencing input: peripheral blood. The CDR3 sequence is CATSRVGRARTGELFF. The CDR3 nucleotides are TGTGCCACCAGCAGAGTGGGCAGGGCGAGGACCGGGGAGCTGTTTTTT.